Below are 19 T cell receptor beta chains sequenced from a single sample in a study of identifying expanded T cells in peripheral blood. Produced via immunoSEQ multiplex PCR; TCRdb's table is partial and in-frame only. The sample contains around 100,000 clones, 87% of which appear only once. Source material: blood. Receptor source: a person between 18 and 75 years old in good health.

The CDR3 region is CASRSLGGGEGTGELFF. In DNA form, the CDR3 reads TGCGCCAGCAGGAGCCTAGGGGGAGGGGAGGGGACCGGGGAGCTGTTTTTT. The gene calls are TRBV10-1 and TRBJ2-2, with D maybe TRBD2 (7 bases). Germline values: CDR1 WNHNN, CDR2 SYGVQD (reference sequence). This CDR3 comprises 17 residues. V shed 6 bases and J shed 5 bases, with 22 bases lying between them.

The chain couples TRBV28 to TRBJ1-1; the D gene is possibly TRBD1 (6 bases). Trimming removed 3 bases at V and 4 bases at J, with 15 bases between. Germline values: CDR1 MDHEN, CDR2 SYDVKM. This CDR3 spans 15 amino acids. The CDR3 protein is CASSFPDSLGTEAFF. The CDR3 nucleotides read TGTGCCAGCAGTTTCCCGGACAGTCTGGGCACTGAAGCTTTCTTT.

Only a few counts were recorded for this clone. This rearrangement joins TRBV4-1 to TRBJ1-6; tentative D call: TRBD1 (5 bases). Germline CDR1 MGHRA, CDR2 YSYEKL. This CDR3 comprises 14 residues. V was cut by 2 bases and J by 9 bases, with 11 bases left in between. CDR3 coding DNA: TGCGCCAGCAGCCAAAAGGGGCACGCTTCACCCCTCCACTTT. It yields the protein CASSQKGHASPLHF.

The chain employs TRBV18 and TRBJ2-7, with a weak D call TRBD2 (5 bases). V lost 2 bases and J lost 0, with 20 bases in between. Germline CDR1 and CDR2: KGHSH and LQKENI. The CDR3 has 18 amino acids. The CDR3 nucleotides read TGTGCCAGCTCACCATATATGGGCAGTCCGGGAAGCTCCTACGAGCAGTACTTC. Its translation: CASSPYMGSPGSSYEQYF.

CDR3 sequence: CASTVAPGTGGYGYTF. The CDR3 DNA follows: TGCGCCAGCACCGTGGCGCCGGGGACAGGGGGCTATGGCTACACCTTC. The chain carries TRBV10-2 and TRBJ1-2; 11 nucleotides line up with TRBD1. J was trimmed by 4 bases and V by 7 bases; bases with no gene match: 11. The CDR3 covers 16 residues. Germline values: CDR1 WSHSY, CDR2 SAAADI.

V gene TRBV7-2 combines with J gene TRBJ1-1; D is uncertain. CDR1 is SGHTA, CDR2 FQGNSA, per germline. Trimming cost V 7 bases and J 6 bases, with 3 bases left between them. CDR3 length: 9 residues. The CDR3, as DNA: TGTGCCAGCATGTCTGAAGCTTTCTTT. Protein: CASMSEAFF.

The gene calls are TRBV28 and TRBJ1-5; unclear D gene. CDR1 is MDHEN, CDR2 SYDVKM, per germline. The CDR3 is 15 amino acids. V lost 7 bases to trimming and J lost 3 bases, with 16 bases between them. CDR3 protein: CASTNRRTHNQPQHF. The CDR3 coding sequence is TGTGCCAGCACGAACAGAAGGACGCACAATCAGCCCCAGCATTTT.

V and J are TRBV7-9 and TRBJ2-5; 8 bases are a match to TRBD2. This CDR3 spans 15 amino acids. With 6 bases clipped from V and 0 bases from J, the junction kept 6 bases outside the gene matches. CDR1 and CDR2 (germline): SEHNR, FQNEAQ (reference sequence). The CDR3 region is CASRNAGGDQETQYF. The CDR3, as DNA: TGTGCCAGCAGGAACGCGGGGGGAGACCAAGAGACCCAGTACTTC. Based on the CDR3 plus reference TRBV7-9 and TRBJ2-5, the full variable domain is DTGVSQNPRHKITKRGQNVTFRCDPISEHNRLYWYRQTLGQGPEFLTYFQNEAQLEKSRLLSDRFSAERPKGSFSTLEIQRTEQGDSAMYLCASRNAGGDQETQYFGPGTRLLVL.

This rearrangement joins TRBV2 to TRBJ2-3; no definite D call. Germline CDR1 and CDR2: SNHLY and FYNNEI. The CDR3 totals 15 residues. Trimming left V 5 bases short and J 1 base short, with 13 bases between. CDR3 sequence reads: CASSWFGMGTDTQYF. The CDR3 nucleotides are TGTGCCAGCAGTTGGTTCGGTATGGGCACAGATACGCAGTATTTT.

Sample share makes this clone large. V and J are TRBV2 and TRBJ1-2; 8 positions agree with TRBD1. Losses at the gene ends were 4 bases for V and 3 bases for J; bases not matched to a gene: 7. Germline lookup yields CDR1 SNHLY and CDR2 FYNNEI. This CDR3 is 15 amino acids long. CDR3 sequence reads: CASSAAGGMDYGYTF. The CDR3, as DNA: TGTGCCAGCAGTGCGGCAGGGGGCATGGACTATGGCTACACCTTC.

A single count supports this clone. This chain joins TRBV5-1 and TRBJ1-1; D possibly corresponds to TRBD1 (5 bases). The V gene lost 1 base and the J gene lost 3 bases, with 19 bases spanning the gap. Germline V gene sequence: CDR1 SGHRS, CDR2 YFSETQ. The CDR3 spans 17 residues. CDR3 coding DNA: TGCGCCAGCAGCTTGCGCGGGGGGAGGCGGACGGACACTGAAGCTTTCTTT. It specifies CASSLRGGRRTDTEAFF.

This clone was found once. The V gene is TRBV27, the J gene TRBJ2-7; TRBD2 matches at 7 bases. Germline V CDR1 and CDR2: MNHEY, SMNVEV (reference sequence). This CDR3 is 14 amino acids long. V shed 6 bases, J shed 3 bases, and the junction held 8 bases outside the gene matches. The CDR3 protein is CASSPWGGDYEQYF. CDR3 DNA: TGTGCCAGCAGCCCCTGGGGAGGGGACTACGAGCAGTACTTC.

CDR3 nucleotides: TGTGCCAGCTCACCCGGGACCGCTAACACTGAAGCTTTCTTT. Its protein is CASSPGTANTEAFF. The chain joins TRBV18 to TRBJ1-1, with D tentatively TRBD1 (5 bases). The V gene lost 3 bases and the J gene lost 2 bases, with 10 bases spanning the gap. This CDR3 has 14 amino acids. Per the germline V gene, CDR1 is KGHSH and CDR2 is LQKENI.

The gene calls are TRBV5-4 and TRBJ2-1, with 9 bases aligning to TRBD2. The CDR3 runs to 16 residues. CDR1 and CDR2 (germline): SGHNT, YYREEE (reference sequence). Trimming cost V 3 bases and J 8 bases; bases outside gene matches: 12. The CDR3 here is CASSSRLAAQVHEQFF. CDR3 in DNA: TGTGCCAGCAGCTCACGACTAGCGGCCCAGGTTCATGAGCAGTTCTTC.

V is TRBV2 and J is TRBJ1-6; D not certain. The V gene lost 6 bases and the J gene lost 3 bases, with 12 bases spanning the gap. The CDR3 has 15 amino acids. Germline V CDR1 and CDR2: SNHLY, FYNNEI. The CDR3 spells CASRFRILYNSPLHF. Here the CDR3 DNA reads TGTGCCAGCAGATTCAGGATTCTCTATAATTCACCCCTCCACTTT.

This clone was counted between two and nine times. The rearrangement joins TRBV5-6 to TRBJ1-3, with 8 bases identical to TRBD1. Trimming removed 2 bases from V and 4 bases from J; junction bases left unmatched: 5. Germline V gene sequence: CDR1 SGHDT, CDR2 YYEEEE. This CDR3 is built from 15 residues. The CDR3 loop is CASSFPGGNGNTIYF. The CDR3 region has the DNA TGTGCCAGCAGCTTTCCAGGGGGCAACGGAAACACCATATATTTT.

The table lists this clone with a few counts. Here the CDR3 reads CASSGDLTNSPLHF. The CDR3 bases are TGTGCCAGCTCAGGGGACTTGACGAATTCACCCCTCCACTTT. The chain links TRBV18 to TRBJ1-6; possibly TRBD1 for D (5 bases). Germline lookup yields CDR1 KGHSH and CDR2 LQKENI. Trimming stripped 5 bases from V and 7 bases from J, with 12 bases between. This CDR3 spans 14 amino acids.

Only a few counts were recorded for this clone. This sequence joins TRBV27 and TRBJ2-1; 10 nucleotides agree with TRBD2. This CDR3 spans 15 amino acids. Germline V gives CDR1 MNHEY, CDR2 SMNVEV (reference sequence). Trimming cost V 3 bases and J 4 bases; bases outside gene matches: 3. CDR3 loop: CASSLGSGGYNEQFF. The CDR3 bases are TGTGCCAGCAGTTTGGGTAGCGGGGGGTACAATGAGCAGTTCTTC.

Concerning this clone itself: This same CDR3 is encoded by further DNA sequences in the sample. The V and J genes are TRBV11-3 and TRBJ2-1; D is perhaps TRBD1 or TRBD2 (7 bases each). The germline gives CDR1 SGHNT, CDR2 YENEEA. The V end lost 0 bases, the J end lost 0 bases, and 15 bases lay between the germline ends. The CDR3 has 18 residues. The CDR3 sequence: CASSLDQGGSSSYNEQFF. DNA for the CDR3: TGTGCCAGCAGCTTAGATCAGGGGGGGAGCAGCTCCTACAATGAGCAGTTCTTC.